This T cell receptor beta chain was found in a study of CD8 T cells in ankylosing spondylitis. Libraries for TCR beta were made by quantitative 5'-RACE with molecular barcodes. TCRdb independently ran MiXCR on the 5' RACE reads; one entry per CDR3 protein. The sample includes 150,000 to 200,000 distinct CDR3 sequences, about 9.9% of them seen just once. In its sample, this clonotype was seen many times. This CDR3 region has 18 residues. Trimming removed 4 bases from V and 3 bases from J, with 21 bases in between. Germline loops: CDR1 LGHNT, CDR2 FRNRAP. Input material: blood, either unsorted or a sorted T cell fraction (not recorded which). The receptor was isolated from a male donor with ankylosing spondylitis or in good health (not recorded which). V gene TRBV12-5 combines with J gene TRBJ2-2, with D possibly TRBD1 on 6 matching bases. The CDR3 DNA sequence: TGTGCTAGTGGTTATCTTAGGGACACCGAAGCCTACACCGGGGAGCTGTTTTTT. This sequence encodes CASGYLRDTEAYTGELFF.